This T cell receptor (beta chain) was observed in a study of T cell responses to AZD1222 COVID-19 vaccine. The repertoire was sequenced with immunoSEQ multiplex PCR; TCRdb's copy has only in-frame clones and lacks some. This sample yields under 200,000 clones, of which around 92% are seen a single time; about 1.5% belongs to the top ten. Trimming took off 2 bases at V and 6 bases at J, with 14 bases between the two ends. Germline V lookup: CDR1 MDHEN, CDR2 SYDVKM. This CDR3 is built from 14 residues. The origin of this receptor is an adult who received the AZD1222 COVID-19 vaccine. The sample was peripheral blood, taken 28 days after the second AZD1222 dose. The chain combines TRBV28 with TRBJ2-7; the D gene is possibly TRBD1 (6 bases). The DNA of the CDR3 is TGTGCCAGCAGTTTAGGTTTACAGGGTCGCGAGCAGTACTTC. Encoded protein: CASSLGLQGREQYF.